Presented here are 23 T cell receptor beta chains from one specimen sequenced in a study of shared clonotypes between healthy human individuals (TCRdb year 2020). CD8 naive samples consisted of CD45RO-negative cells that were positively selected for CCR7, yielding a CD45RA+CCR7+ population without TemRA cells. Library prep was done by the immunoSEQ multiplex PCR assay. TCRdb stores this immuneACCESS table with in-frame sequences only. Part of the clones is absent; in the studies checked, under half of the shortfall reflects unresolved V genes, and no reason is known for the rest. Present in this sample are millions of clones, about 94% of which were seen just once. The ten top clones hold around 1.1% of the sample. The source material was naive CD8+ T cells sorted from blood. In light of the paper, this sample's cell subset or site label describes: CD45RA+CCR7+. All receptors derive from a man aged 18 to 30 in good health.

J is TRBJ2-5 and V is TRBV7-9, with D unclear. The germline gives CDR1 SEHNR, CDR2 FQNEAQ (reference sequence). The V end was cut by 5 bases, the J end by 0 bases, with 13 bases between. The CDR3 totals 15 residues. The CDR3 nucleotides read TGTGCCAGCAGCCCCAGAGATAGTTACCAAGAGACCCAGTACTTC. Translating it yields CASSPRDSYQETQYF.

The V gene is TRBV5-1, the J gene TRBJ2-5; TRBD1 matches at 9 bases. The CDR3 covers 16 residues. Losses at the gene ends were 4 bases for V and 5 bases for J; bases not matched to a gene: 12. Germline lookup yields CDR1 SGHRS and CDR2 YFSETQ. The DNA of the CDR3 is TGCGCCAGCAGCGCCCTACAGGGGGCGAGGGGGGAGACCCAGTACTTC. It is translated as CASSALQGARGETQYF.

The chain carries TRBV4-1 and TRBJ1-4; no reliable D call. Trimming pared 0 bases from V and 0 bases from J, leaving 14 bases between. Germline assignment: CDR1 MGHRA and CDR2 YSYEKL. The CDR3 length is 18 residues. CDR3 nucleotide sequence: TGCGCCAGCAGCCAAGATCTTATGGGGTTTGCAACTAATGAAAAACTGTTTTTT. It encodes CASSQDLMGFATNEKLFF.

This CDR3 reads CASSLILPGQDTQYF. DNA for the CDR3: TGTGCCAGCAGCTTAATTTTACCCGGGCAAGATACGCAGTATTTT. The genes are TRBV7-9 and TRBJ2-3; no clear D. CDR3 size: 15 residues. Per the germline V gene, CDR1 is SEHNR and CDR2 is FQNEAQ (reference sequence). V was cut by 2 bases and J by 5 bases, with 14 bases left in between.

This chain uses TRBV13 with TRBJ2-7; D ambiguous. Deletions cut 0 bases from V and 2 bases from J, with 8 bases between. The CDR3 has 14 amino acids. Germline values: CDR1 PRHDT, CDR2 FYEKMQ (reference sequence). DNA of the CDR3: TGTGCCAGCAGCTTAGGCCATACTACCTACGAGCAGTACTTC. It specifies CASSLGHTTYEQYF.

This clone was seen only once. The genes are TRBV28 and TRBJ2-7; 7 bases fit TRBD1. Trimming removed 6 bases from V and 7 bases from J; junction bases left unmatched: 9. This CDR3 has 13 amino acids. Germline V gene sequence: CDR1 MDHEN, CDR2 SYDVKM. For the CDR3, the DNA is TGTGCCAGCAGCCCCACAGGGGTGAGGGAGCAGTACTTC. Amino acid sequence: CASSPTGVREQYF.

Points on this clone: Other DNA sequences in this sample translate to the same CDR3. The chain uses TRBV30 and TRBJ2-5; D may be TRBD1 (6 bases). V was trimmed by 0 bases and J by 4 bases, leaving 9 bases between them. CDR3 length: 13 residues. Germline assignment: CDR1 GTSNPN and CDR2 SVGIG (reference sequence). Here the CDR3 reads CAWSVGRGETQYF. CDR3 DNA: TGTGCCTGGAGTGTAGGCAGGGGAGAGACCCAGTACTTC.

This clone showed up just once. The chain links TRBV2 to TRBJ2-1, with TRBD2 matching 9 bases. The length of the CDR3 is 11 residues. Germline lookup yields CDR1 SNHLY and CDR2 FYNNEI. The junction had 1 base not matched to a gene; V was cut back by 6 bases and J by 10 bases. As DNA, the CDR3 is TGTGCCAGCAGCGGGACTAGCGAGCAGTTCTTC. Translating gives CASSGTSEQFF. Looking up the rest from reference TRBV2 and TRBJ2-1 gives the full variable domain: EPEVTQTPSHQVTQMGQEVILRCVPISNHLYFYWYRQILGQKVEFLVSFYNNEISEKSEIFDDQFSVERPDGSNFTLKIRSTKLEDSAMYFCASSGTSEQFFGPGTRLTVL.

The chain uses TRBV5-5 and TRBJ2-7; D possibly corresponds to TRBD2 (5 bases). Germline CDR1 SGHKS, CDR2 YYEKEE (reference sequence). Trimming removed 1 base from V and 4 bases from J, with 12 bases in between. CDR3 length: 14 residues. The CDR3 is CASSLYVGAYEQYF. The CDR3 nucleotides are TGTGCCAGCAGCTTGTACGTGGGAGCATACGAGCAGTACTTC.

Of note for this clone: Other DNA variants within this sample encode the same CDR3. CDR3 region: CASSLVGTSYEQYF. CDR3 nucleotides: TGTGCCAGCAGCTTAGTCGGAACCTCCTACGAGCAGTACTTC. The chain joins TRBV7-9 to TRBJ2-7; D remains ambiguous. This CDR3 spans 14 amino acids. The germline V and J ends were trimmed by 1 base and 0 bases, with 7 bases remaining between them. Per the germline V gene, CDR1 is SEHNR and CDR2 is FQNEAQ (reference sequence).

This clone appeared once. This CDR3 is also generated by other DNA sequences in the sample. The V gene is TRBV27, the J gene TRBJ1-6, with 8 bases matching TRBD1. V gave up 5 bases and J gave up 10 bases; unmatched junction bases: 7. Looked up from germline, CDR1 is MNHEY and CDR2 is SMNVEV (reference sequence). The CDR3 sequence is 14 residues long. CDR3: CASSPGQGNSPLHF. DNA of the CDR3: TGTGCCAGCAGTCCCGGACAGGGTAACTCACCCCTCCACTTT.

The chain uses TRBV6-5 and TRBJ1-2; 9 positions match TRBD1. The CDR3 totals 13 residues. Germline CDR1 and CDR2: MNHEY and SVGAGI. Losses at the gene ends were 6 bases for V and 7 bases for J; bases not matched to a gene: 6. The CDR3 protein is CASSRQGEGGYTF. In DNA, the CDR3 is TGTGCCAGCAGCCGACAGGGGGAGGGTGGCTACACCTTC.

DNA of the CDR3: TGTGCCAGCAGTCCTCCCGGACAGGTCCAGGGATACGCTTTCTTT. Protein: CASSPPGQVQGYAFF. The chain couples TRBV28 to TRBJ1-1; 7 bases map to TRBD1. The junction had 17 bases not matched to a gene; V was cut back by 5 bases and J by 11 bases. The CDR3 consists of 15 residues. Looked up from germline, CDR1 is MDHEN and CDR2 is SYDVKM. Full variable domain (missing parts from reference TRBV28 and TRBJ1-1): DVKVTQSSRYLVKRTGEKVFLECVQDMDHENMFWYRQDPGLGLRLIYFSYDVKMKEKGDIPEGYSVSREKKERFSLILESASTNQTSMYLCASSPPGQVQGYAFFGQGTRLTVV.

The chain uses TRBV4-3 and TRBJ2-7; a weak D match, TRBD1 (6 bases). Germline V gene sequence: CDR1 LGHNA, CDR2 YSLEER. The CDR3 covers 15 residues. Trimming removed 1 base at V and 3 bases at J, with 13 bases between. CDR3 bases: TGCGCCAGCAGCCAAGCCCGAGGACAGCACTACGAGCAGTACTTC. It codes for CASSQARGQHYEQYF.

Concerning this clone itself: The same CDR3 can be traced to other DNA sequences in this sample. The V call is TRBV27, the J call TRBJ1-3, with D possibly matching TRBD1 (6 bases). CDR3 length: 15 amino acids. The germline V and J ends were trimmed by 0 bases and 4 bases, with 10 bases remaining between them. CDR1 MNHEY and CDR2 SMNVEV come from the germline V gene (reference sequence). This CDR3 reads CASSLSGGAGNTIYF. DNA of the CDR3: TGTGCCAGCAGTTTATCCGGGGGCGCGGGAAACACCATATATTTT.

The chain has TRBV4-1 and TRBJ2-6; 11 bases match TRBD1. This CDR3 has 16 residues. CDR1 MGHRA and CDR2 YSYEKL come from the germline V gene. V lost 3 bases to trimming and J lost 3 bases; unmatched junction nucleotides: 1. Here the CDR3 reads CASSQDRGLGANVLTF. The CDR3 DNA reads as TGCGCCAGCAGCCAGGACAGGGGGCTTGGGGCCAACGTCCTGACTTTC.

A note on this clone: Other DNA sequences of this sample code for an identical CDR3. V is TRBV11-3 and J is TRBJ2-7; D is undetermined. This CDR3 has 13 residues. The V gene's germline CDR1 is SGHNT and CDR2 YENEEA. Trimming took off 1 base at V and 1 base at J, with 5 bases between the two ends. CDR3 residues: CASSLGGSYEQYF. The DNA of the CDR3 is TGTGCCAGCAGCTTAGGTGGTTCCTACGAGCAGTACTTC.

This sequence joins TRBV27 and TRBJ2-5, with 11 bases fitting TRBD1. This CDR3 comprises 16 residues. V lost 3 bases to trimming and J lost 4 bases; unmatched junction nucleotides: 7. Germline CDR1 MNHEY, CDR2 SMNVEV (reference sequence). The CDR3, as DNA: TGTGCCAGCAGTTTCCTCGGGACAGGGGGAGTAGAGACCCAGTACTTC. Residues: CASSFLGTGGVETQYF.

This clone was counted a single time. The V call is TRBV5-1, the J call TRBJ2-3; D remains ambiguous. Germline V lookup: CDR1 SGHRS, CDR2 YFSETQ. The CDR3 consists of 15 residues. Trimming removed 0 bases from V and 2 bases from J, with 10 bases in between. The CDR3 region has the DNA TGCGCCAGCAGCTTGGTAACGGCGGCCACAGATACGCAGTATTTT. Amino acids: CASSLVTAATDTQYF.

The chain employs TRBV11-3 and TRBJ2-3; perhaps TRBD2 as D (7 bases). Germline lookup yields CDR1 SGHNT and CDR2 YENEEA. The V end lost 4 bases, the J end lost 4 bases, and 24 bases lay between the germline ends. The CDR3 has 18 amino acids. The CDR3 region is CASSSGLTRGEGPDTQYF. The DNA for the CDR3 is TGTGCCAGCAGCTCCGGACTGACTAGGGGGGAGGGCCCAGATACGCAGTATTTT.

J is TRBJ1-5 and V is TRBV19; D may be TRBD1 (5 bases). Trimming took 1 base from V and 5 from J, leaving 12 bases between them. CDR3 size: 15 residues. The germline CDR1 and CDR2 sequences are LNHDA and SQIVND (reference sequence). The CDR3 sequence is CASSIGGVSDQPQHF. CDR3 coding DNA: TGTGCCAGTAGTATAGGAGGGGTTTCGGATCAGCCCCAGCATTTT.

The chain carries TRBV6-4 and TRBJ1-1; unclear D gene. Trimming left V 5 bases short and J 0 bases short, with 13 bases between. In germline, CDR1 is MRHNA, CDR2 SNTAGT. The CDR3 runs to 15 residues. The CDR3 reads CASSMDGELNTEAFF. The CDR3 DNA is TGTGCCAGCAGTATGGACGGCGAGTTGAACACTGAAGCTTTCTTT.

The genes are TRBV6-5 and TRBJ1-2; 9 bases fit TRBD1. Germline V gene data show CDR1 as MNHEY and CDR2 as SVGAGI. There are 13 residues in the CDR3. Losses at the gene ends were 6 bases for V and 6 bases for J; bases not matched to a gene: 5. CDR3 region: CASRIRDRDGYTF. CDR3 nucleotide sequence: TGTGCCAGCAGAATCCGGGACAGGGATGGCTACACCTTC.